These T cell receptor beta chains were read from a single sample in a study of identical twins. TCRdb called the 5' RACE reads again in MiXCR, with one record for every CDR3 protein. The repertoire holds fewer than 650,000 distinct CDR3 sequences, with around 7.4% as singletons. The sample was also reused in another study, on yellow fever vaccine responses in identical twins.

What was sequenced was PBMCs. The receptor set was obtained from a woman between 18 and 29 years old in good health. Each CDR3 is given with its conserved first and last residue. D genes are given only for firm matches. Not all rows give a size; the values are once, few, many and, for expanded clones, a class.

j_call | clone_size | d_call | cdr3_length | v_call | cdr3_nt | cdr3_aa
TRBJ2-5 | few | TRBD2 | 17 | TRBV5-1 | TGCGCCAGCAGCTCCGGGACTAGCGGGGGGCCGTGGGAGACCCAGTACTTC | CASSSGTSGGPWETQYF
TRBJ2-5 | NA | TRBD2 | 14 | TRBV2 | TGTGCCAGCAGTGAATGGGAGGGTCCAGGGACCCAGTACTTC | CASSEWEGPGTQYF
TRBJ2-6 | NA | TRBD1 | 13 | TRBV29-1 | TGCAGCGTAAGGGGGCGTGGGGCCAACGTCCTGACTTTC | CSVRGRGANVLTF
TRBJ2-1 | many | NA | 13 | TRBV29-1 | TGCAGCGTTGATATCTCGGTCTACAATGAGCAGTTCTTC | CSVDISVYNEQFF
TRBJ2-7 | few | TRBD2 | 17 | TRBV9 | TGTGCCAGCAGCGACCCCCGGGGTAGCGGGGACTCGGGTGAGCAGTACTTC | CASSDPRGSGDSGEQYF
TRBJ1-2 | many | NA | 14 | TRBV7-2 | TGTGCCAGCAGCCTGACAGACCTAAACTATGGCTACACCTTC | CASSLTDLNYGYTF
TRBJ1-1 | many | NA | 12 | TRBV12-3/TRBV12-4 | TGTGCCAGCAGCCCAGGTGAAACTGAAGCTTTCTTT | CASSPGETEAFF
TRBJ1-1 | many | NA | 14 | TRBV5-1 | TGCGCCAGCAGCTTGGAGGAGGGCGCAACTGAAGCTTTCTTT | CASSLEEGATEAFF
TRBJ1-1 | few | TRBD1 | 17 | TRBV7-9 | TGTGCCAGCAGACCCGGACAGGGGGTGGTGATGAACACTGAAGCTTTCTTT | CASRPGQGVVMNTEAFF
TRBJ2-3 | many | NA | 14 | TRBV6-5 | TGCGCCAGCAGCTCACAGGGAAGCACAGATACGCAGTATTTT | CASSSQGSTDTQYF
TRBJ2-5 | many | TRBD2 | 16 | TRBV12-3/TRBV12-4 | TGTGCCAGCAGTTTATTCCCCAGGGTAGCGGGAGAGACCCAGTACTTC | CASSLFPRVAGETQYF
TRBJ1-6 | few | NA | 15 | TRBV3-1 | TGTGCCAGCAGCCAAGCTCGAGGCTCGGGTTCACCCCTCCACTTT | CASSQARGSGSPLHF
TRBJ2-1 | few | NA | 14 | TRBV5-1 | TGCGCCAGCAGCTTGGCCTATCAGGGAAATGAGCAGTTCTTC | CASSLAYQGNEQFF
TRBJ2-1 | NA | NA | 13 | TRBV7-9 | TGTGCCAGCAGGGCAGCTCTATACAATGAGCAGTTCTTC | CASRAALYNEQFF
TRBJ2-5 | few | TRBD2 | 15 | TRBV28 | TGTGCCAGCAGTCGGGCGGTTGCGGGGGAAGAGACCCAGTACTTC | CASSRAVAGEETQYF
TRBJ2-2 | many | NA | 14 | TRBV29-1 | TGCAGCGTTCGTACCGCATTGAACACCGGGGAGCTGTTTTTT | CSVRTALNTGELFF
TRBJ2-1 | many | NA | 13 | TRBV10-3 | TGTGCCATCAGTGAACGACTTAACAATGAGCAGTTCTTC | CAISERLNNEQFF
TRBJ2-7 | few | NA | 15 | TRBV12-3/TRBV12-4 | TGTGCCAGCAGCCCCAGTATGGGGGGGGCATACGAGCAGTACTTC | CASSPSMGGAYEQYF
TRBJ2-3 | few | NA | 15 | TRBV19 | TGTGCCAGTAGCCGCGGCAGCGCGAGCACAGATACGCAGTATTTT | CASSRGSASTDTQYF
TRBJ1-2 | few | NA | 18 | TRBV25-1 | TGTGCCAGCAGTGATGCCGGCGCGAACTTATATGGGGTCTATGGCTACACCTTC | CASSDAGANLYGVYGYTF
TRBJ2-7 | few | TRBD2 | 16 | TRBV11-2 | TGTGCCAGCAGCTTAGTGGTGGCTAGCGGGTCCTACGAGCAGTACTTC | CASSLVVASGSYEQYF
TRBJ2-7 | NA | TRBD2 | 15 | TRBV5-1 | TGCGCCAGCAGCCCGGGGACTAGCCTCTCCTACGAGCAGTACTTC | CASSPGTSLSYEQYF
TRBJ2-1 | many | TRBD1 | 15 | TRBV20-1 | TGCAGTGCTAGAGACTGGACAGGGGATTACAATGAGCAGTTCTTC | CSARDWTGDYNEQFF
TRBJ1-5 | few | TRBD1 | 15 | TRBV19 | TGTGCCAGTAGTATAGGGGGACAGATCAATCAGCCCCAGCATTTT | CASSIGGQINQPQHF
TRBJ2-1 | many | NA | 13 | TRBV29-1 | TGCAGCGTTGCGAGCGTAGGGTACAATGAGCAGTTCTTC | CSVASVGYNEQFF
TRBJ2-2 | many | NA | 14 | TRBV24-1 | TGTGCCACCAGTGAACCCCCCAACACCGGGGAGCTGTTTTTT | CATSEPPNTGELFF
TRBJ1-1 | NA | NA | 13 | TRBV5-5 | TGTGCCAGCAGCTTCTCTGCTTCTACTGAAGCTTTCTTT | CASSFSASTEAFF
TRBJ2-1 | few | NA | 15 | TRBV7-7 | TGTGCCAGCAGCTTAGTGGCAGGTTATACCAATGAGCAGTTCTTC | CASSLVAGYTNEQFF
TRBJ2-7 | few | TRBD2 | 16 | TRBV2 | TGTGCCAGCAGGCCGCCGGGACTAGCGGGACAGTACGAGCAGTACTTC | CASRPPGLAGQYEQYF
TRBJ1-1 | few | TRBD1 | 15 | TRBV10-3 | TGTGCCATCCAGTGGAGACAGGGGGCGGACACTGAAGCTTTCTTT | CAIQWRQGADTEAFF
TRBJ1-1 | NA | TRBD1 | 11 | TRBV5-1 | TGCGCCAGCAATGGGGACAGGGATTCCTCTTTC | CASNGDRDSSF
TRBJ2-5 | NA | NA | 12 | TRBV15 | TGTGCCACCAGCAATCGCCAAGAGACCCAGTACTTC | CATSNRQETQYF
TRBJ2-5 | NA | TRBD2 | 13 | TRBV2 | TGTGCCAGCAGTGAAATAGGGGAGGGAACCCAGTACTTC | CASSEIGEGTQYF
TRBJ2-4 | NA | NA | 16 | TRBV19 | TGTGCCAGTAGTATAGTCGGGGTTAGTGCCAAAAACATTCAGTACTTC | CASSIVGVSAKNIQYF
TRBJ2-1 | many | NA | 13 | TRBV7-8 | TGTGCCAGCGGCGGTGACCGCCTAAATGAGCAGTTCTTC | CASGGDRLNEQFF
TRBJ2-5 | few | TRBD2 | 17 | TRBV7-2 | TGTGCCAGCCGCCCGGGGGGACTAGCGGCCCTATGGGAGACCCAGTACTTC | CASRPGGLAALWETQYF
TRBJ1-4 | NA | NA | 15 | TRBV7-9 | TGTGCCAGCAGCGCTAACACAGCAACTAATGAAAAACTGTTTTTT | CASSANTATNEKLFF
TRBJ2-1 | NA | NA | 15 | TRBV24-1 | TGTGCCACCAGTGATGGGTCGGCGGGCCGCAATGAGCAGTTCTTC | CATSDGSAGRNEQFF
TRBJ1-1 | few | NA | 11 | TRBV24-1 | TGTGCCACCAGTGATTTATTTGAAGCTTTCTTT | CATSDLFEAFF
TRBJ2-1 | NA | NA | 18 | TRBV4-1 | TGCGCCAGCAGCCAAGAAGTAGGGCGCGGGGCTTCCTACAATGAGCAGTTCTTC | CASSQEVGRGASYNEQFF
TRBJ2-5 | many | TRBD1 | 15 | TRBV28 | TGTGCCAGCAGTTTACCGAACAGGGGGCGAGAGACCCAGTACTTC | CASSLPNRGRETQYF
TRBJ2-3 | many | NA | 14 | TRBV5-1 | TGCGCCAGCAGCTTGGAACAGGGTAGAGATACGCAGTATTTT | CASSLEQGRDTQYF
TRBJ1-2 | NA | NA | 15 | TRBV15 | TGTGCCACCAGCAGAGATCGGCAGCCAAGCTATGGCTACACCTTC | CATSRDRQPSYGYTF
TRBJ1-5 | many | NA | 13 | TRBV20-1 | TGCAGTGCTAGAAGGGTCGGGGAGCAGCCCCAGCATTTT | CSARRVGEQPQHF
TRBJ2-7 | few | TRBD1 | 14 | TRBV12-3/TRBV12-4 | TGTGCCAGCAGTTTTAAGACAGGGGGGGGAGAGCAGTACTTC | CASSFKTGGGEQYF
TRBJ2-3 | NA | NA | 15 | TRBV4-1 | TGCGCCAGCAGCCAAGCTTATACGGCCACAGATACGCAGTATTTT | CASSQAYTATDTQYF
TRBJ2-5 | few | NA | 15 | TRBV28 | TGTGCCAGCAGGGAAAATGGGGGTGGCCATGAGACCCAGTACTTC | CASRENGGGHETQYF
TRBJ1-2 | few | TRBD1 | 14 | TRBV12-3/TRBV12-4 | TGTGCCAGCAGTTTATATGGACAGGGGTATGGCTACACCTTC | CASSLYGQGYGYTF
TRBJ1-1 | few | NA | 13 | TRBV10-3 | TGTGCCATCATGGAGGGGAAGAGCACTGAAGCTTTCTTT | CAIMEGKSTEAFF
TRBJ2-5 | NA | TRBD1 | 17 | TRBV7-8 | TGTGCCAGCAGCTTATCGCCGGGACAGGGGGCGCGTGAGACCCAGTACTTC | CASSLSPGQGARETQYF
TRBJ2-1 | few | NA | 16 | TRBV4-1 | TGCGCCAGCAGCCAAGATTATAGGGGTTCCTACAATGAGCAGTTCTTC | CASSQDYRGSYNEQFF